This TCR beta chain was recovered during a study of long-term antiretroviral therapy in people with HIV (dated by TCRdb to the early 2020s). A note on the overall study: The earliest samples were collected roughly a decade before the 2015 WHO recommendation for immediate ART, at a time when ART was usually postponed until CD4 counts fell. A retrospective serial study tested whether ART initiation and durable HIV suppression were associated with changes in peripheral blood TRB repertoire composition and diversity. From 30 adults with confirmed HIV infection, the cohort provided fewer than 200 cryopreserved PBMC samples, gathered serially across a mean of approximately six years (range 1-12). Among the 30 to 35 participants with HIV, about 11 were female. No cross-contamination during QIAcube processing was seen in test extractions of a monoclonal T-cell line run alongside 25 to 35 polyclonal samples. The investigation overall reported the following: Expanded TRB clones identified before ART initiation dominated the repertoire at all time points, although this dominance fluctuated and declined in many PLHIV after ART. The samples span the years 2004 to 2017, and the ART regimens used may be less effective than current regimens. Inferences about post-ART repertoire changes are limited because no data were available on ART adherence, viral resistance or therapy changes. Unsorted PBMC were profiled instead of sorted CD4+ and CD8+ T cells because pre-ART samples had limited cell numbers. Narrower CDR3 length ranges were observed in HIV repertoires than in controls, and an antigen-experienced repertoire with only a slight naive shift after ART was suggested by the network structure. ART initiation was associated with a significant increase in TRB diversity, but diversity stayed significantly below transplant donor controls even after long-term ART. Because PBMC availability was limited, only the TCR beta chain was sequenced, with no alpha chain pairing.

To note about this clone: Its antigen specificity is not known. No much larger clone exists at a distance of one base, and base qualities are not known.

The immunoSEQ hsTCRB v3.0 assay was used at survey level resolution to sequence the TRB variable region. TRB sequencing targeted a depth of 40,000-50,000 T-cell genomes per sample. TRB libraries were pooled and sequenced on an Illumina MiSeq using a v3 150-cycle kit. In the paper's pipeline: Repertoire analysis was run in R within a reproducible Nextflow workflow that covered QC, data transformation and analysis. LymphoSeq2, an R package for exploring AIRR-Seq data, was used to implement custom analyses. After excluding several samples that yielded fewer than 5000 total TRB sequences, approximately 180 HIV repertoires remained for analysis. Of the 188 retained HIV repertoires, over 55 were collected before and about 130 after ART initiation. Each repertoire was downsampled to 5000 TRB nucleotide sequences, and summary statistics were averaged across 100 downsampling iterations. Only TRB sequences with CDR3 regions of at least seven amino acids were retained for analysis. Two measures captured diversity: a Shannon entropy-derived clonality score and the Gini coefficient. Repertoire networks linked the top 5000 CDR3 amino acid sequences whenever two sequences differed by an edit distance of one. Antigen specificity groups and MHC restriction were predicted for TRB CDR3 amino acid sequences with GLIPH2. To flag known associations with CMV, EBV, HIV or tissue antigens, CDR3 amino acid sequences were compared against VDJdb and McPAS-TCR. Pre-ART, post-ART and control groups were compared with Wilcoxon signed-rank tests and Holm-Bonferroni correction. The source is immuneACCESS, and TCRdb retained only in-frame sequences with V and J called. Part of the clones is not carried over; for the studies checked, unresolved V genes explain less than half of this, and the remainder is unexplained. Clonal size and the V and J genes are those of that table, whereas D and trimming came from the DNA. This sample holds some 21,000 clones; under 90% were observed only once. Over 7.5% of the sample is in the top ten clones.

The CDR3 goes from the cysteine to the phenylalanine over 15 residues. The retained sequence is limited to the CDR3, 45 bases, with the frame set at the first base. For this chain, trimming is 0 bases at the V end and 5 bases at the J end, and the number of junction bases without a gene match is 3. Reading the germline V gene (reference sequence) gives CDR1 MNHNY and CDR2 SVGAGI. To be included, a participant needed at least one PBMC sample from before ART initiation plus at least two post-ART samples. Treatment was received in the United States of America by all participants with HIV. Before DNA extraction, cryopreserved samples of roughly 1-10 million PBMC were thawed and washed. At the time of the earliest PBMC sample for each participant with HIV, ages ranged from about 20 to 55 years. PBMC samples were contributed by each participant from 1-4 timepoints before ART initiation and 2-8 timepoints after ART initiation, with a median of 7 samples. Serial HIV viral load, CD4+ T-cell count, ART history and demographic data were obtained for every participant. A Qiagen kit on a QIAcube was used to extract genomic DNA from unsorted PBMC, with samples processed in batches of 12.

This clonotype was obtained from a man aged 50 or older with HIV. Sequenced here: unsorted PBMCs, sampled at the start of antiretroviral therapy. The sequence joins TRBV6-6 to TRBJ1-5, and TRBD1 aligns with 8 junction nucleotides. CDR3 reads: CASSYSGQDDQPQHF. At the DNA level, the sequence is TGTGCCAGCAGTTACTCGGGACAGGACGATCAGCCCCAGCATTTT.